The 2 T cell receptor beta chains given below trace back to one sample, sequenced in a study of T cells after yellow fever vaccination. TCRdb independently ran MiXCR on the 5' RACE reads; one entry per CDR3 protein. The table shows about 350,000 distinct CDR3 sequences, with 7% to 9% occurring only once. The source material was PBMCs, sampled roughly 45 days after the first yellow fever vaccination. All receptors derive from a man in his late teens or twenties who received the YFV17D yellow fever vaccine.

The chain carries TRBV4-1 and TRBJ1-1; D call uncertain. The germline V gene has CDR1 MGHRA and CDR2 YSYEKL. V lost 1 base, J lost 1 base, and 13 bases lay in between. The CDR3 is 16 amino acids. This CDR3 is CASSQVGGSENTEAFF. For the CDR3, the DNA is TGCGCCAGCAGCCAAGTCGGCGGCAGCGAGAACACTGAAGCTTTCTTT.

The genes are TRBV7-3 and TRBJ1-5; 7 bases align to TRBD1. The ends lost 4 bases at V and 0 bases at J; junction bases unmatched: 6. CDR3 length: 16 amino acids. Germline CDR1 is SGHTA and CDR2 is FQGTGA. The CDR3 coding sequence is TGTGCCAGCAGCTCTCAGGGGGACGGTAGCAATCAGCCCCAGCATTTT. Protein sequence: CASSSQGDGSNQPQHF.